Following are 2 T cell receptor beta chains from one sample sequenced in a study of blood T cell repertoires in COVID-19. The assay was immunoSEQ multiplex PCR, and TCRdb's table has in-frame clones only and misses some. The sample shows about 230,000 clones, over 75% of them seen only once. The specimen sequenced was peripheral blood. The receptors come from an elderly woman with acute or convalescent COVID-19.

The gene calls are TRBV3-1 (or the pseudogene TRBV3-2) and TRBJ2-3, with 8 bases identical to TRBD2. The V segment lost 1 base and the J segment 2 bases; nucleotides outside the gene matches: 2. The CDR3 consists of 15 residues. Germline CDR1 is LGHDT and CDR2 is YNNKEL (reference sequence). In nucleotides, the CDR3 is TGTGCCAGCAGCCAAGGCGGGAGGTACACAGATACGCAGTATTTT. This sequence encodes CASSQGGRYTDTQYF.

The sample holds a few counts of this clone. The chain links TRBV7-6 to TRBJ2-2; tentative D call: TRBD2 (5 bases). CDR3 length: 16 residues. The V gene's germline CDR1 is SGHVS and CDR2 FNYEAQ. Trimming shortened V by 1 base and J by 2 bases, and 11 bases separated the two germline ends. The DNA for the CDR3 is TGTGCCAGCAGCTTAGACCGCGGGCCAAACACCGGGGAGCTGTTTTTT. Amino acids: CASSLDRGPNTGELFF.